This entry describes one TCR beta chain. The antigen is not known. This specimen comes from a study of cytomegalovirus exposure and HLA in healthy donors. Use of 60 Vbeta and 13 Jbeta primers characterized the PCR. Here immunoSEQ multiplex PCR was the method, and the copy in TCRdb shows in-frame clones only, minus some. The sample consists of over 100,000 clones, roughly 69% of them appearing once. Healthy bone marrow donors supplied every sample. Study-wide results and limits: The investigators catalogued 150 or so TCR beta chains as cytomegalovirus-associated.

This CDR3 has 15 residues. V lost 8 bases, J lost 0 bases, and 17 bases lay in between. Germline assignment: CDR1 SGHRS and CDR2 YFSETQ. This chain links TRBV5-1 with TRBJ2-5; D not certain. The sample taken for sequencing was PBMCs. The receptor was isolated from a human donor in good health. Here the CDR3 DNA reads TGCGCCAGTAAGTCTGGCGCCAGGTACCAAGAGACCCAGTACTTC. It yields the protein CASKSGARYQETQYF.